This entry lists 4 T cell receptor beta chains sequenced from one sample in a study of T cell responses to AZD1222 COVID-19 vaccine. Clones were sequenced by immunoSEQ multiplex PCR, and TCRdb holds only the in-frame ones, with some missing. Here the sample spans about 69,000 clones, approximately 80% being singletons. Sample: peripheral blood, taken 28 days after the second AZD1222 dose. The origin of the receptors is an adult who received the AZD1222 COVID-19 vaccine.

The chain recombines TRBV2 with TRBJ2-2; no definite D call. This CDR3 contains 14 residues. V was shortened by 3 bases and J by 4 bases, with 9 bases between the two germline ends. Germline V lookup: CDR1 SNHLY, CDR2 FYNNEI. CDR3 loop: CASSERYGTGELFF. DNA for the CDR3: TGTGCCAGCAGTGAGCGGTATGGCACCGGGGAGCTGTTTTTT.

The rearrangement links TRBV5-1 to TRBJ1-6, with unresolved D. The CDR3 spans 14 residues. CDR1 SGHRS and CDR2 YFSETQ come from the germline V gene. Trimming shortened V by 2 bases and J by 7 bases, and 10 bases separated the two germline ends. The CDR3 loop reads CASSFWGNNSPLHF. CDR3 in DNA: TGCGCCAGCAGCTTTTGGGGTAACAATTCACCCCTCCACTTT.

The genes are TRBV5-1 and TRBJ1-6; perhaps TRBD1 as D (5 bases). This CDR3 contains 14 residues. Germline values: CDR1 SGHRS, CDR2 YFSETQ. Between the trimmed V and J ends, which lost 7 bases and 5 bases, there was a span of 13 bases. CDR3 bases: TGCGCCAGCGGCAGGGAGGGCCATAATTCACCCCTCCACTTT. It translates to CASGREGHNSPLHF.

The chain joins TRBV4-1 to TRBJ2-1; no reliable D call. Trimming stripped 4 bases from V and 0 bases from J, with 16 bases between. CDR3 length: 17 residues. CDR1 MGHRA and CDR2 YSYEKL come from the germline V gene. CDR3 residues: CASSPMVIRNSYNEQFF. The DNA for the CDR3 is TGCGCCAGCAGCCCGATGGTAATAAGAAACTCCTACAATGAGCAGTTCTTC.